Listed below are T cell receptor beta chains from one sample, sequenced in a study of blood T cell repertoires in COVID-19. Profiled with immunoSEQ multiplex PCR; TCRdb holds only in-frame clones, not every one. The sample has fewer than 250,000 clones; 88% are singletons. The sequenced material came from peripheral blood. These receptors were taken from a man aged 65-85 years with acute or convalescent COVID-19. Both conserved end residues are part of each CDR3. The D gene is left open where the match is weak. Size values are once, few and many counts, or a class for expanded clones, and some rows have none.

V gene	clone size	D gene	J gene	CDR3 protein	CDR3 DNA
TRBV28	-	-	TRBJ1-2	CASSVPTVTYGYTF	TGTGCCAGCAGTGTTCCGACTGTCACCTATGGCTACACCTTC
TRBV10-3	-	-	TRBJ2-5	CAISESSETQYF	TGTGCCATCAGTGAGTCCTCAGAGACCCAGTACTTC
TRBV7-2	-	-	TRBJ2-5	CASSSSQETQYF	TGTGCCAGCAGCTCTTCCCAAGAGACCCAGTACTTC
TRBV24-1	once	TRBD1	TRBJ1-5	CATSRGHNQPQHF	TGTGCCACCAGCAGGGGGCACAATCAGCCCCAGCATTTT
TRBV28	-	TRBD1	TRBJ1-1	CASSSTGVNTEAFF	TGTGCCAGCAGTTCGACAGGGGTTAACACTGAAGCTTTCTTT
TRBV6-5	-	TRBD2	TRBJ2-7	CASRPGTSSSYEQYF	TGTGCCAGCAGGCCCGGGACTAGCAGCTCCTACGAGCAGTACTTC
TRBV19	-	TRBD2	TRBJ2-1	CASSEGLWFGEQFF	TGTGCCAGTAGTGAGGGACTATGGTTCGGTGAGCAGTTCTTC
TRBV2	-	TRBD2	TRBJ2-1	CASSLAGYNEQFF	TGTGCCAGTTCTCTAGCGGGTTACAATGAGCAGTTCTTC
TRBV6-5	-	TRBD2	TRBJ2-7	CASRSAGGTYEQYF	TGTGCCAGCAGGTCAGCGGGAGGGACCTACGAGCAGTACTTC
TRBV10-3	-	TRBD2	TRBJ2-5	CATGTSGSGETQYF	TGTGCCACCGGGACTAGCGGGAGTGGAGAGACCCAGTACTTC
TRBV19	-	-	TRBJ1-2	CASSIYIGSRTNYGYTF	TGTGCCAGTAGTATATATATCGGGTCGAGGACTAACTATGGCTACACCTTC
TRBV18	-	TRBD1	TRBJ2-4	CASSRFGGQGANIQYF	TGTGCCAGCTCACGCTTTGGAGGACAGGGGGCAAACATTCAGTACTTC
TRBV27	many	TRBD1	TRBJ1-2	CASSLSGGGGYTF	TGTGCCAGCAGTTTATCAGGGGGCGGTGGCTACACCTTC
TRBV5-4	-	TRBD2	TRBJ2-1	CASSLNIGTSGNNEQFF	TGTGCCAGCAGCCTGAATATAGGGACTAGCGGGAACAATGAGCAGTTCTTC
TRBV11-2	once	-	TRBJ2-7	CASSLGQPYEQYF	TGTGCCAGCAGCTTGGGACAACCCTACGAGCAGTACTTC
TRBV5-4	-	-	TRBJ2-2	CASSSARQANGGELFF	TGTGCCAGCAGCTCGGCACGACAGGCCAACGGCGGGGAGCTGTTTTTT
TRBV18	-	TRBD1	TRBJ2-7	CASSTGTGRYEQYF	TGTGCCAGCTCAACCGGGACAGGGAGATACGAGCAGTACTTC
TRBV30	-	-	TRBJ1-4	CAWSTQGFGEKLFF	TGTGCCTGGAGTACACAGGGTTTTGGAGAAAAACTGTTTTTT
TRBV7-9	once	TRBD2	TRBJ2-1	CASSREIAGVRYEQFF	TGTGCCAGCAGCCGAGAAATAGCGGGAGTTCGGTATGAGCAGTTCTTC
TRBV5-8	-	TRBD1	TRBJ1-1	CASSWTDRGTEAFF	TGTGCCAGCAGCTGGACAGACAGGGGCACTGAAGCTTTCTTT
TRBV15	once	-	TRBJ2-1	CATSRDRVDNEQFF	TGTGCCACCAGCAGAGATCGGGTGGACAATGAGCAGTTCTTC
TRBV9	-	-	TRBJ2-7	CASNRESGYEQYF	TGTGCCAGCAATAGAGAGTCGGGGTACGAGCAGTACTTC
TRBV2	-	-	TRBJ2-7	CASSRDFGEQYF	TGTGCCAGCAGTCGGGATTTTGGGGAGCAGTACTTC
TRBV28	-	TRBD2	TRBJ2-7	CASSPELATYEQYF	TGTGCCAGCAGTCCAGAACTAGCGACCTACGAGCAGTACTTC
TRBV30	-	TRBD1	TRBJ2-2	CAWSVGRGSNTGELFF	TGTGCCTGGAGTGTCGGCAGGGGGTCTAACACCGGGGAGCTGTTTTTT
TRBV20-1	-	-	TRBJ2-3	CSAKRADTQYF	TGCAGTGCTAAGCGTGCCGATACGCAGTATTTT